This T cell receptor (beta chain) was obtained from a study of early stage breast cancer tumors. Overall study context: Among around twelve ER+/PR+/HER2- tumors, eight were ductal, four lobular.

Trimming pared 0 bases from V and 3 bases from J, leaving 5 bases between. Germline V CDR1 and CDR2: ENHRY, SYGVKD. This CDR3 has 14 amino acids. The study's findings and limits: Most shared enriched TCRB sequences were commonly generated ones. Compared with adjacent normal breast tissue, tumors showed 2.5 to 3-fold greater T cell density and higher clonality.

The protocol was immunoSEQ multiplex PCR, while the TCRdb copy is restricted to in-frame clones and leaves out a portion. There are about 7,900 clones in the sample; approximately 65% occur only once, and over 6.5% lies in the top ten. With respect to this clone: Its antigen is unknown.

V gene TRBV10-3 combines with J gene TRBJ2-2; no definite D call. This TCR was sampled from a person between 65 and 80 years old with breast cancer. The sequenced sample was breast tumor tissue. The CDR3 sequence: CAISESRDTGELFF. For the CDR3, the DNA is TGTGCCATCAGTGAGTCTCGGGACACCGGGGAGCTGTTTTTT.